The source of this TCR beta chain is a study of blood T cell repertoires in COVID-19. Germline V CDR1 and CDR2: SGHAT, FQNNGV. The trim removed 1 base at V and 5 bases at J, leaving 5 bases unmatched. This CDR3 has 16 amino acids. The method was immunoSEQ multiplex PCR; TCRdb's version includes in-frame clones alone and lacks a portion of them. The sample shows 450,000 to 500,000 clones, 80% to 90% of them seen only once. The source is a human donor in a cohort sampled during active COVID-19. The sequencing sample was made of peripheral blood. V is TRBV11-2 and J is TRBJ2-5; TRBD1 aligns across 12 bases. CDR3 bases: TGTGCCAGCAGCTTAGTAGGGACAGGGGGCCGGGAGACCCAGTACTTC. This sequence encodes CASSLVGTGGRETQYF.